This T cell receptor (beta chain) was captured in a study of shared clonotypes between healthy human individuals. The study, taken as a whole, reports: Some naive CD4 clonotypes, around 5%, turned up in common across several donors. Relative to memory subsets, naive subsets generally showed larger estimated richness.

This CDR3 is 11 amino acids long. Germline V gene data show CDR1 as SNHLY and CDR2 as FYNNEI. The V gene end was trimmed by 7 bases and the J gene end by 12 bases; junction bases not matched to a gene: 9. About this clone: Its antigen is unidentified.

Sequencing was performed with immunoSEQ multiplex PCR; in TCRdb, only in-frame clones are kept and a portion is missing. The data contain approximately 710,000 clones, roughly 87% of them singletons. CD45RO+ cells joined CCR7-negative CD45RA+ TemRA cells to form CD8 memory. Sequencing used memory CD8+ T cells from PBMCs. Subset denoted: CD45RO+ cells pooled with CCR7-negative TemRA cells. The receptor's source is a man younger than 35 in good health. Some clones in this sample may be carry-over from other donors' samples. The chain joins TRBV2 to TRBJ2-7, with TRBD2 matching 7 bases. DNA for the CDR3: TGTGCCAGCATCCGCCGGGAGGTGGGGTACTTC. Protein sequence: CASIRREVGYF.